Sequencing of this TCR beta chain was carried out in a study of blood T cell repertoires in COVID-19. Per germline, CDR1 LNHDA and CDR2 SQIVND (reference sequence). This CDR3 comprises 15 residues. V was pared by 3 bases and J by 1 base, with 9 bases between. In the original workflow: By means of reference gene primer amplification, nucleated cell counts were estimated. The data were produced by immunoSEQ multiplex PCR, yet TCRdb's version contains in-frame clones alone and is incomplete. V, J and clone size are those of that table, while D and trimming were read from the DNA. The table lists about 360,000 clones, around 84% of them singletons.

Material: peripheral blood. The chain employs TRBV19 and TRBJ1-4; tentatively, D is TRBD1 (6 bases). The sequence was collected from a human donor in a cohort sampled during active COVID-19. CDR3 in DNA: TGTGCCAGTAGTATCACAGGGCGAACTAATGAAAAACTGTTTTTT. Translating gives CASSITGRTNEKLFF.